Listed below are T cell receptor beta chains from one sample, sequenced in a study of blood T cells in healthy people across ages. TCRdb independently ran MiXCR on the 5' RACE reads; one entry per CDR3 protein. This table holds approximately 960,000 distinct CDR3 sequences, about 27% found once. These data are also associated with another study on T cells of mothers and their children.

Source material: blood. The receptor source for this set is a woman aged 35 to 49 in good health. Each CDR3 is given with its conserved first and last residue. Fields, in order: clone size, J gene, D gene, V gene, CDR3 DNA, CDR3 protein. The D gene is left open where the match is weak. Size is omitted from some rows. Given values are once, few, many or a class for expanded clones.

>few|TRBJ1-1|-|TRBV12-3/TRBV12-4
TGTGCCAGCAGTTTCCGCCTGGGCACTGAAGCTTTCTTT
CASSFRLGTEAFF
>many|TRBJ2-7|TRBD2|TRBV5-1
TGCGCCAGCAGCACAGCGGGACTAGCATTCTCCGAGCAGTACTTC
CASSTAGLAFSEQYF
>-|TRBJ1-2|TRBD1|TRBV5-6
TGTGCCAGCAGCGGCGGGACAGGGGGCTTAAACTATGGCTACACCTTC
CASSGGTGGLNYGYTF
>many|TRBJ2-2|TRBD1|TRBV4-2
TGTGCCAGCAGCCAAGATCCAGGGGGCACCGGGGAGCTGTTTTTT
CASSQDPGGTGELFF
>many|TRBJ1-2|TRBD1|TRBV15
TGTGCCACCAGCAGAGACAGGGACAGTGGCTACACCTTC
CATSRDRDSGYTF
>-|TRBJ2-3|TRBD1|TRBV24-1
TGTGCCACCAGTGACCGACAGGGGGCTTTCACAGATACGCAGTATTTT
CATSDRQGAFTDTQYF
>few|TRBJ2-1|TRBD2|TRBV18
TGTGCCAGCCCACCACCATCTAGCGGGGGGGGCAATGAGCAGTTCTTC
CASPPPSSGGGNEQFF
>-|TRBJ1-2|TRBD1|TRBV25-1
TGTGCCAGCAGTGAACGTATAGGGGACAGGGGGCTTAATGGCTACACCTTC
CASSERIGDRGLNGYTF
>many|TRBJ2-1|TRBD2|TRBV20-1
TGCAGTGCTAGAGATGACAGCGGGGGGAACAACAATGAGCAGTTCTTC
CSARDDSGGNNNEQFF
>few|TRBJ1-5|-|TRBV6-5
TGTGCCAGCAGTTACTCTTCCCGGGAGGGGTATAGCAATCAGCCCCAGCATTTT
CASSYSSREGYSNQPQHF
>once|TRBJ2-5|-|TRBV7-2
TGTGCCAGCAGCTTAGTTACTAGCCCGCAAGAGACCCAGTACTTC
CASSLVTSPQETQYF
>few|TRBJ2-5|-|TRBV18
TGTGCCAGCTCACCATTTGGAGGGCAAGAGACCCAGTACTTC
CASSPFGGQETQYF
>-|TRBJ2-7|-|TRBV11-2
TGTGCCAGCAGCCCCACGACAGCCTACGAGCAGTACTTC
CASSPTTAYEQYF
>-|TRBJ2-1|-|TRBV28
TGTGCCAGCAGCGCCTACGCTGAGCAGTTCTTC
CASSAYAEQFF
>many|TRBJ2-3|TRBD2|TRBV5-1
TGCGCCAGCAGCTTTCAGAGCGGGGGAGGAGCAGATACGCAGTATTTT
CASSFQSGGGADTQYF
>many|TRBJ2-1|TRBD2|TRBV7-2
TGTGCCAGCAGCACTAGCGGGGCGTACAATGAGCAGTTCTTC
CASSTSGAYNEQFF
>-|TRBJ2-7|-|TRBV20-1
TGCAGCCCCCTTTCGGGCACGAGCTCCTACGAGCAGTACTTC
CSPLSGTSSYEQYF
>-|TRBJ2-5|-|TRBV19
TGTGCCAGTAGTACCATCATCAGGGGTAGGGAGACCCAGTACTTC
CASSTIIRGRETQYF